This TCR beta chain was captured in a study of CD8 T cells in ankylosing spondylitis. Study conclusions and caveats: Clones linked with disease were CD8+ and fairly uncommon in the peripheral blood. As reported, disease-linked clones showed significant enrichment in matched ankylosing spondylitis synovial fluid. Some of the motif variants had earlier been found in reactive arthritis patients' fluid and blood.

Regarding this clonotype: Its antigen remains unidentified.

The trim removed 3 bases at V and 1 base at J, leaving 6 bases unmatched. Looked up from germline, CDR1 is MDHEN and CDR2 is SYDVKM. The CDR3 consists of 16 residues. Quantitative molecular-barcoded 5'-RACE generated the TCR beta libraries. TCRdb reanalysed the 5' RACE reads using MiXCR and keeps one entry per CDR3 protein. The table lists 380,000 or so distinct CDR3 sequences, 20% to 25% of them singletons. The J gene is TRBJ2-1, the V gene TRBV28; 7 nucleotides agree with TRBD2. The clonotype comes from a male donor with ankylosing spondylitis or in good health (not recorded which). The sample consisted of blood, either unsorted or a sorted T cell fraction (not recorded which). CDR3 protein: CASSFNAGESYNEQFF. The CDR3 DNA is TGTGCCAGCAGTTTTAATGCGGGGGAATCCTACAATGAGCAGTTCTTC.